Below, 17 T cell receptor beta chains from the same sample are listed, as sequenced in a study of T cells in severe cutaneous drug reactions. The patients sequenced had a carbamazepine-induced Stevens-Johnson syndrome or toxic epidermal necrolysis reaction. TCR subtype-specific primers in iRepertoire multiplex PCR prepared libraries for bulk and single-cell sequencing. No DNA is given; TCRdb re-called the multiplex PCR reads and lists each CDR3 protein once. Found here are under 2,500 distinct CDR3 sequences; the top ten clones hold more than 25%. Sequenced material: PBMCs. These receptors were collected from a human donor with Stevens-Johnson syndrome, a severe cutaneous drug reaction.

By frequency, this clonotype registers medium-sized. This chain uses TRBV4-1 with TRBJ2-1; the TCRdb call, TRBD1, lacks DNA for checking. There are 15 residues in the CDR3. Germline assignment: CDR1 MGHRA and CDR2 YSYEKL. The CDR3 loop is CASSQEERGGNEQFF.

The chain has TRBV5-1 and TRBJ2-1. This CDR3 has 14 residues. Germline CDR1 is SGHRS and CDR2 is YFSETQ. The CDR3 region is CASRRIDGYNEQFF.

This clonotype is classed as medium-sized by frequency. The rearrangement uses TRBV9 and TRBJ2-1; TCRdb gives TRBD2 as the D gene, but with no DNA this cannot be confirmed. In germline, CDR1 is SGDLS, CDR2 YYNGEE. The CDR3 runs to 14 residues. CDR3 region: CASSTSGGGHEQFF.

By frequency, this clonotype registers medium-sized. The chain joins TRBV7-8 to TRBJ2-1; lacking DNA, the TRBD1 call made by TCRdb goes unchecked. The germline V gene encodes CDR1 SGHVS and CDR2 FQNEAQ. The CDR3 loop spans 15 amino acids. The CDR3 reads CASSPDRGETLEQFF.

This clonotype shows up as medium-sized by frequency. The chain employs TRBV12-3 or TRBV12-4 and TRBJ1-5. The CDR3 runs to 12 residues. The CDR3 loop is CASSTARQPQHF.

By frequency, this clonotype registers medium-sized (0.01 to 0.1%). The chain is built from TRBV7-9 and TRBJ2-7; absent DNA, TCRdb's TRBD2 call cannot be checked. The germline V gene has CDR1 SEHNR and CDR2 FQNEAQ (reference sequence). This CDR3 spans 16 amino acids. The CDR3 loop is CASSLATGQRTYEQYF.

This clonotype ranks as medium-sized in terms of frequency. The chain links TRBV24-1 to TRBJ2-3. This CDR3 comprises 13 residues. Germline-derived CDR1 and CDR2 are KGHDR and SFDVKD. CDR3 sequence reads: CATSDFSTDTQYF.

This clonotype ranks as medium-sized (0.01 to 0.1%) in terms of frequency. This chain connects TRBV7-9 to TRBJ1-1; absent DNA, TCRdb's TRBD1 call cannot be checked. The CDR3 totals 15 residues. CDR1 and CDR2 (germline): SEHNR, FQNEAQ (reference sequence). CDR3 loop: CASSHLTELNTEAFF.

The V and J genes are TRBV6-6 and TRBJ2-3; the D call from TCRdb, TRBD1, cannot be confirmed without DNA. The CDR3 has 15 residues. Germline loops: CDR1 MNHNY, CDR2 SVGAGI (reference sequence). The chain's CDR3 is CASSLTEGATDTQYF.

According to its frequency, this clonotype is medium-sized. The chain employs TRBV10-2 and TRBJ1-6. Germline assignment: CDR1 WSHSY and CDR2 SAAADI. The CDR3 is made up of 12 amino acids. This chain's CDR3 is CASKNPDSPLHF.

This clonotype shows up as large by frequency. This sequence joins TRBV27 and TRBJ2-3; the TCRdb call, TRBD1, lacks DNA for checking. This CDR3 region has 14 residues. Looked up from germline, CDR1 is MNHEY and CDR2 is SMNVEV (reference sequence). This CDR3 is CASSWGGEVPTQYF.

V is TRBV12-3 or TRBV12-4 and J is TRBJ2-3; TCRdb gives TRBD2 as the D gene, but with no DNA this cannot be confirmed. This CDR3 comprises 20 residues. This CDR3 is CASSFPLGLAGGLLTDTQYF.

This rearrangement joins TRBV7-2 to TRBJ2-3; TCRdb indicates TRBD1, and absent DNA this call remains unverified. Germline CDR1 is SGHTA and CDR2 is FQGNSA. This CDR3 has 13 residues. CDR3 sequence: CASTLGGTDTQYF. The full variable domain, with the rest looked up from reference TRBV7-2 and TRBJ2-3, is GAGVSQSPSNKVTEKGKDVELRCDPISGHTALYWYRQSLGQGLEFLIYFQGNSAPDKSGLPSDRFSAERTGGSVSTLTIQRTQQEDSAVYLCASTLGGTDTQYFGPGTRLTVL.

This clonotype registers large by frequency. V and J are TRBV19 and TRBJ2-2. Germline V gene lookup returns CDR1 LNHDA and CDR2 SQIVND (reference sequence). The CDR3 is 11 residues long. CDR3 sequence: CASSISGELFF.

This chain connects TRBV29-1 to TRBJ1-1; TCRdb's D call, TRBD1, is unchecked because there is no DNA. In germline, CDR1 is SQVTM, CDR2 ANQGSEA. CDR3 length: 14 amino acids. This chain's CDR3 is CSAELTGRNTEAFF.

This clonotype is classed as large by frequency. The chain carries TRBV7-8 and TRBJ2-1; as DNA is missing, the TRBD2 call by TCRdb cannot be tested. CDR3 length: 13 amino acids. Germline V gives CDR1 SGHVS, CDR2 FQNEAQ. This chain's CDR3 is CASSLGTPDEQFF.

V is TRBV19 and J is TRBJ2-1; lacking DNA, the TRBD2 call made by TCRdb goes unchecked. Germline assignment: CDR1 LNHDA and CDR2 SQIVND (reference sequence). There are 13 residues in the CDR3. CDR3 sequence reads: CASRFGSGNEQFF.